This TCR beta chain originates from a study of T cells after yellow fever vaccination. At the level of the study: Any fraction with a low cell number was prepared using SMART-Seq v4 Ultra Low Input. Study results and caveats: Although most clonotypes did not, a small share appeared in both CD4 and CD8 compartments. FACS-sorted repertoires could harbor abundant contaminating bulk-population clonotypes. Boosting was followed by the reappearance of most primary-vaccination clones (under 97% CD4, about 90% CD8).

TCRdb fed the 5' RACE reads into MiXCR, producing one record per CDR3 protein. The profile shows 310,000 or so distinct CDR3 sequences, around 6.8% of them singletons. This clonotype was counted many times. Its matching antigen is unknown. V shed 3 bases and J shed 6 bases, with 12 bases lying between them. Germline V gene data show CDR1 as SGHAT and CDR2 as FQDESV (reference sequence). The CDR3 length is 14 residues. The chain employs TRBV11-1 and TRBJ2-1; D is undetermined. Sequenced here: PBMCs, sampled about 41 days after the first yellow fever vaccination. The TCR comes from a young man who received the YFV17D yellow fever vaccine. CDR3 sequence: CASSFLARINEQFF. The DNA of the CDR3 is TGTGCCAGCAGCTTTTTGGCCAGAATCAATGAGCAGTTCTTC.